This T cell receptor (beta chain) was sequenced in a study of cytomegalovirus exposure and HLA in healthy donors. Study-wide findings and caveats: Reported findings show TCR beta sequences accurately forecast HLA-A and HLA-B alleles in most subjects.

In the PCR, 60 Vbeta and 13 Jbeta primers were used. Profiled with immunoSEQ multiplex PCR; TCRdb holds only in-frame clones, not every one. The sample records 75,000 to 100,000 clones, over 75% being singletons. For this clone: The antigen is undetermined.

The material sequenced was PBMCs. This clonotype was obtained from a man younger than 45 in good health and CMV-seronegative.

CDR3 in DNA: TGTGCCAGCAGCTCCGACAGCCTCCTTCAGCCCCAGCATTTT. Amino acids: CASSSDSLLQPQHF. The chain links TRBV11-2 to TRBJ1-5; weak D call: TRBD1 (5 bases). Germline loops: CDR1 SGHAT, CDR2 FQNNGV. The CDR3 length is 14 residues. Trimming took off 4 bases at V and 6 bases at J, with 13 bases between the two ends.